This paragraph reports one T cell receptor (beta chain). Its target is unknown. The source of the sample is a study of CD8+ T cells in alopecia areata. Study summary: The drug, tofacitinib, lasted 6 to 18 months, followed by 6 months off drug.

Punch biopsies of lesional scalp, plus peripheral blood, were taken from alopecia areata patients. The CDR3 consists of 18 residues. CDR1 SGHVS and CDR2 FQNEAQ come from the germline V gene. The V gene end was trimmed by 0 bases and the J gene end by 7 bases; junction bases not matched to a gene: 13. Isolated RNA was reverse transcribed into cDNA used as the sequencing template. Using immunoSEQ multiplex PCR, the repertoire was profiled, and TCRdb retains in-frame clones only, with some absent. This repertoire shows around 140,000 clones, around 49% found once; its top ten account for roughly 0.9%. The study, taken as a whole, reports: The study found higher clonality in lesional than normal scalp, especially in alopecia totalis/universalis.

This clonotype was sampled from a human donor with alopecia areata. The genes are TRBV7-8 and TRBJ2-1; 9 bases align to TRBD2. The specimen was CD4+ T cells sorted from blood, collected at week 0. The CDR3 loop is CASSLARLGSGSNNEQFF. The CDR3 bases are TGTGCCAGCAGCTTAGCGCGGTTGGGTAGCGGGAGCAATAATGAGCAGTTCTTC. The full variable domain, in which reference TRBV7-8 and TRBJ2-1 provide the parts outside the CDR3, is GAGVSQSPRYKVAKRGQDVALRCDPISGHVSLFWYQQALGQGPEFLTYFQNEAQLDKSGLPSDRFFAERPEGSVSTLKIQRTQQEDSAVYLCASSLARLGSGSNNEQFFGPGTRLTVL.